This entry concerns a single T cell receptor (beta chain). CDR3 length: 16 amino acids. CDR1 and CDR2 (germline): SGHNT, YYREEE (reference sequence). Trimming at V came to 4 bases and at J to 3 bases, leaving 6 bases not matched to a gene. The sample is drawn from a study of shared clonotypes between healthy human individuals. DNA from unsorted PBMC was sequenced on ten immunoSEQ deep assay plates. The repertoire was sequenced with immunoSEQ multiplex PCR; TCRdb's copy has only in-frame clones and lacks some. The table has fewer than 650,000 clones, about 82% seen once. The chain is built from TRBV5-4 and TRBJ1-4; 10 bases are a match to TRBD1. Sequencing was done on a sample of PBMCs. The source is a woman aged 40 to 50 in good health. Some clones in this sample may be carry-over from other donors' samples. The CDR3 region has the DNA TGTGCCAGCAGCCTCAGACAGGGGGCTGCTAATGAAAAACTGTTTTTT. This encodes CASSLRQGAANEKLFF. Complete variable domain (other parts from reference TRBV5-4 and TRBJ1-4): ETGVTQSPTHLIKTRGQQVTLRCSSQSGHNTVSWYQQALGQGPQFIFQYYREEENGRGNFPPRFSGLQFPNYSSELNVNALELDDSALYLCASSLRQGAANEKLFFGSGTQLSVL.